This passage covers 22 T cell receptor beta chains from one sample sequenced in a study of blood T cell repertoires in COVID-19. Produced via immunoSEQ multiplex PCR; TCRdb's table is partial and in-frame only. The table shows 150,000 to 200,000 clones, with about 90% occurring only once. The sample was PBMCs or T cells enriched from blood (not recorded which). The receptors derive from a human donor with acute COVID-19. The donor label of this sample is uncertain.

This sequence joins TRBV5-6 and TRBJ2-2; TRBD2 matches 9 bases. This CDR3 contains 16 residues. The V and J ends lost 4 bases and 4 bases, in that order; junction bases with no gene match: 8. In germline, CDR1 is SGHDT, CDR2 YYEEEE. The CDR3 here is CASSRLAGVVTGELFF. The CDR3 DNA reads TGTGCCAGCAGCCGGTTAGCGGGGGTGGTCACCGGGGAGCTGTTTTTT.

This clone showed up just once. This chain connects TRBV7-2 to TRBJ1-3; the D is unclear. The CDR3 sequence is 15 residues long. Germline V lookup: CDR1 SGHTA, CDR2 FQGNSA. The V end lost 1 base, the J end lost 0 bases, and 7 bases lay between the germline ends. The CDR3 bases are TGTGCCAGCAGCTTAGGAGAGTACTCTGGAAACACCATATATTTT. Translation gives CASSLGEYSGNTIYF.

The V and J genes are TRBV3-1 (or the pseudogene TRBV3-2) and TRBJ1-2, with TRBD1 identical over 8 bases. Germline CDR1 is LGHDT and CDR2 is YNNKEL (reference sequence). V lost 2 bases and J lost 5; bases outside the gene matches: 10. The CDR3 is 16 residues long. This chain's CDR3 is CASSQSVRQGMYGYTF. The CDR3 nucleotides read TGTGCCAGCAGCCAATCCGTCCGACAGGGGATGTATGGCTACACCTTC.

The J gene is TRBJ2-5, the V gene TRBV11-2, with 10 nucleotides matching TRBD1. V dropped 5 bases and J dropped 7; count of bases not matched to a gene: 10. Germline V lookup: CDR1 SGHAT, CDR2 FQNNGV. CDR3 length equals 15 residues. The DNA for the CDR3 is TGTGCCAGCAGCCTCGGACAGGGGGGTCGAGGGACCCAGTACTTC. It yields the protein CASSLGQGGRGTQYF. Full variable domain (remainder filled in from reference TRBV11-2 and TRBJ2-5): EAGVAQSPRYKIIEKRQSVAFWCNPISGHATLYWYQQILGQGPKLLIQFQNNGVVDDSQLPKDRFSAERLKGVDSTLKIQPAKLEDSAVYLCASSLGQGGRGTQYFGPGTRLLVL.

The chain recombines TRBV7-8 with TRBJ2-1, with 10 bases fitting TRBD2. The CDR3 is made up of 15 amino acids. The V and J ends lost 3 bases and 7 bases, in that order; junction bases with no gene match: 6. Germline V CDR1 and CDR2: SGHVS, FQNEAQ. The CDR3 sequence is CASSLGTSEGNEQFF. DNA of the CDR3: TGTGCCAGCAGCTTGGGGACTAGCGAAGGGAATGAGCAGTTCTTC. Full variable domain (rest looked up from reference TRBV7-8 and TRBJ2-1): GAGVSQSPRYKVAKRGQDVALRCDPISGHVSLFWYQQALGQGPEFLTYFQNEAQLDKSGLPSDRFFAERPEGSVSTLKIQRTQQEDSAVYLCASSLGTSEGNEQFFGPGTRLTVL.

This chain connects TRBV18 to TRBJ1-5, with no clear D. CDR1 and CDR2 (germline): KGHSH, LQKENI. The CDR3 covers 14 residues. V lost 4 bases and J 0 bases, leaving 7 bases between the germline ends. The CDR3 reads CASSRRDSNQPQHF. Here the CDR3 DNA reads TGTGCCAGCTCACGTCGGGATAGCAATCAGCCCCAGCATTTT.

The J gene is TRBJ2-7, the V gene TRBV2; D is unresolved. The germline V and J ends were trimmed by 3 bases and 1 base, with 7 bases remaining between them. Per germline, CDR1 SNHLY and CDR2 FYNNEI. This CDR3 contains 13 residues. The CDR3 reads CASSERPSYEQYF. For the CDR3, the DNA is TGTGCCAGCAGTGAGAGGCCATCCTACGAGCAGTACTTC.

The chain recombines TRBV2 with TRBJ1-1; TRBD1 matches 7 bases. J lost 1 base, V lost 3 bases, and 14 bases had no gene match. The CDR3 runs to 18 residues. Germline V CDR1 and CDR2: SNHLY, FYNNEI. The CDR3 here is CASSDPIETGAWNTEAFF. Written as DNA, the CDR3 is TGTGCCAGCAGTGACCCAATCGAAACAGGGGCCTGGAACACTGAAGCTTTCTTT.

The CDR3 loop reads CASSFNRGNSGELFF. The CDR3 bases are TGTGCCAGCAGCTTTAACAGGGGGAATTCCGGGGAGCTGTTTTTT. The chain is built from TRBV5-4 and TRBJ2-2; 8 nucleotides align to TRBD1. Germline lookup yields CDR1 SGHNT and CDR2 YYREEE (reference sequence). J gave up 6 bases and V 2 bases, and 6 bases lay outside the gene matches. The CDR3 consists of 15 residues.

In this sample, this clone turned up once. This chain links TRBV15 with TRBJ2-5, with 9 bases that match TRBD1. Germline CDR1 LNHNV, CDR2 YYDKDF (reference sequence). With V trimmed by 5 bases and J by 3 bases, 4 bases remained unmatched. The CDR3 is 14 residues long. The CDR3 reads CATSRDRGKETQYF. The CDR3 DNA follows: TGTGCCACCAGCCGCGACAGGGGGAAAGAGACCCAGTACTTC.

V gene TRBV11-2 combines with J gene TRBJ1-3; the D is unclear. V was pared by 5 bases and J by 4 bases, with 15 bases between. Germline-derived CDR1 and CDR2 are SGHAT and FQNNGV. The CDR3 spans 15 residues. The CDR3 region is CASSVGPQSGNTIYF. CDR3 coding DNA: TGTGCCAGCAGCGTGGGCCCCCAGTCGGGAAACACCATATATTTT.

The chain carries TRBV9 and TRBJ1-1; 7 nucleotides line up with TRBD1. Germline V gene lookup returns CDR1 SGDLS and CDR2 YYNGEE. The CDR3 is made up of 18 amino acids. J lost 1 base, V lost 0 bases, and 12 bases had no gene match. CDR3 sequence (DNA): TGTGCCAGCAGCGTAGGATATACAGGGGATTCGGCGAACACTGAAGCTTTCTTT. Translation gives CASSVGYTGDSANTEAFF.

This chain connects TRBV13 to TRBJ2-3; 8 bases match TRBD2. V shed 5 bases and J 7 bases; nucleotides not matched to a gene: 11. CDR1 and CDR2 (germline): PRHDT, FYEKMQ (reference sequence). CDR3 length: 15 residues. Written as DNA, the CDR3 is TGTGCCAGCAGCCCAAGCGGGGGTTCCGGATATACGCAGTATTTT. This sequence encodes CASSPSGGSGYTQYF. Supplemented by reference TRBV13 and TRBJ2-3, the full variable domain reads AAGVIQSPRHLIKEKRETATLKCYPIPRHDTVYWYQQGPGQDPQFLISFYEKMQSDKGSIPDRFSAQQFSDYHSELNMSSLELGDSALYFCASSPSGGSGYTQYFGPGTRLTVL.

V usage is TRBV27 and J usage is TRBJ2-1, with 7 bases matching TRBD1. The CDR3 consists of 14 residues. Germline V lookup: CDR1 MNHEY, CDR2 SMNVEV (reference sequence). V was clipped by 6 bases and J by 0 bases; unmatched bases: 2. The CDR3 DNA follows: TGTGCCAGCAGGTACAGGGGCTCCTACAATGAGCAGTTCTTC. Translation: CASRYRGSYNEQFF.

The chain links TRBV27 to TRBJ1-5; possibly TRBD1 for D (5 bases). The CDR3 extends over 13 amino acids. Germline V gene lookup returns CDR1 MNHEY and CDR2 SMNVEV (reference sequence). Trimming pared 3 bases from V and 3 bases from J, leaving 6 bases between. For the CDR3, the DNA is TGTGCCAGCAGTTTGACAGCCAATCAGCCCCAGCATTTT. It translates to CASSLTANQPQHF.

The chain employs TRBV6-5 and TRBJ2-1, with D possibly TRBD2 on 5 matching bases. The CDR3 is made up of 12 amino acids. Trimming removed 8 bases at V and 7 bases at J, with 12 bases between. Per germline, CDR1 MNHEY and CDR2 SVGAGI. The CDR3 DNA sequence: TGTGCCAGCGGGAGAGCATGGAATGAGCAGTTCTTC. This encodes CASGRAWNEQFF.

This rearrangement joins TRBV6-6 to TRBJ2-1; 8 bases align to TRBD2. Unmatched junction bases numbered 11, after V lost 6 bases and J lost 10 bases. CDR3 length equals 14 residues. In germline, CDR1 is MNHNY, CDR2 SVGAGI (reference sequence). This CDR3 reads CASSLTGGAGEQFF. For the CDR3, the DNA is TGTGCCAGCAGCCTAACCGGGGGGGCCGGGGAGCAGTTCTTC.

This clone was recorded once. V gene TRBV6-5 combines with J gene TRBJ1-5; 9 positions match TRBD1. The V and J ends lost 7 bases and 7 bases, in that order; junction bases with no gene match: 5. The CDR3 length is 13 residues. Germline-derived CDR1 and CDR2 are MNHEY and SVGAGI. The CDR3 DNA reads as TGTGCCAGCACGCCGACAGGGGGACAGCCCCAGCATTTT. It encodes CASTPTGGQPQHF.

This clone was counted once. The chain employs TRBV5-4 and TRBJ2-4; weak D call: TRBD2 (6 bases). Trimming stripped 4 bases from V and 3 bases from J, with 8 bases between. The CDR3 is 13 amino acids. Germline CDR1 SGHNT, CDR2 YYREEE (reference sequence). CDR3 DNA sequence: TGTGCCAGCAGCGTGCGGGACAAAAACATTCAGTACTTC. This sequence encodes CASSVRDKNIQYF.

About this clone itself: Other DNA sequences from this sample encode an identical CDR3 as well. This chain joins TRBV29-1 and TRBJ2-7; 7 nucleotides agree with TRBD1. The CDR3 loop spans 12 amino acids. Germline loops: CDR1 SQVTM, CDR2 ANQGSEA. V was pared by 1 base and J by 5 bases, with 2 bases of the junction left unmatched. The CDR3 DNA is TGCAGCGTTGAAGGACAGGGCAACGAGCAGTACTTC. The encoded protein is CSVEGQGNEQYF.

The V and J genes are TRBV5-5 and TRBJ2-3, with 7 bases matching TRBD1. The CDR3 has 16 amino acids. Per the germline V gene, CDR1 is SGHKS and CDR2 is YYEKEE (reference sequence). The V gene end was trimmed by 0 bases and the J gene end by 3 bases; junction bases not matched to a gene: 7. The CDR3 sequence: CASSLGGTVPTDTQYF. The CDR3 coding sequence is TGTGCCAGCAGCTTGGGGGGGACAGTACCTACAGATACGCAGTATTTT.

This clone was seen a handful of times. The chain carries TRBV4-1 and TRBJ2-3; 9 bases match TRBD2. The CDR3 spans 18 residues. CDR1 and CDR2 from the germline V gene are MGHRA and YSYEKL. V was pared by 4 bases and J by 5 bases, with 16 bases of the junction left unmatched. The CDR3 bases are TGCGCCAGCAGCCGAGCTTCGCCGGGACTAGCCTTCCTAGATACGCAGTATTTT. Translating gives CASSRASPGLAFLDTQYF.